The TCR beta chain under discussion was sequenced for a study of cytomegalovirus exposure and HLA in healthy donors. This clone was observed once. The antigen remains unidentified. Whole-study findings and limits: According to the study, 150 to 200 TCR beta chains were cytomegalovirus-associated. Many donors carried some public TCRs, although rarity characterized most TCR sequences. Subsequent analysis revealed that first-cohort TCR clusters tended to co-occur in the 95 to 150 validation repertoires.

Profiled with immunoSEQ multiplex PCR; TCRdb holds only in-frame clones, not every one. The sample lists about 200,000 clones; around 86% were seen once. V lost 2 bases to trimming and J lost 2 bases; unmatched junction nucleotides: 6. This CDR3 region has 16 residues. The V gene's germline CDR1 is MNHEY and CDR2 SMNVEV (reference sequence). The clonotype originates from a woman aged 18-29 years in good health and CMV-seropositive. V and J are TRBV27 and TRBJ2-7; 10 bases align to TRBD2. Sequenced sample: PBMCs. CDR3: CASSLGSGRPPYEQYF. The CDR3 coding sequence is TGTGCCAGCAGTTTAGGTAGCGGGAGGCCCCCCTACGAGCAGTACTTC.